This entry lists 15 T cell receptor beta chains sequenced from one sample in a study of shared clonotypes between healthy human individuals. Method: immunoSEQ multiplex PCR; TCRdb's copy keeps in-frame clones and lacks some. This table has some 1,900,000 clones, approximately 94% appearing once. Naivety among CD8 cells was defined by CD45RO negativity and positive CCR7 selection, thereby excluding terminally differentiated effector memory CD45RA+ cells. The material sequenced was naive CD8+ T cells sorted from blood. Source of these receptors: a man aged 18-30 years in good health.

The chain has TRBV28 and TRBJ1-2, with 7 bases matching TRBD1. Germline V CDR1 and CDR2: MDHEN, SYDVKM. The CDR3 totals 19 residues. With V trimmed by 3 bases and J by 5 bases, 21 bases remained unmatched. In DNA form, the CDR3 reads TGTGCCAGCAGTTTTTGGTTTACAGGGACAGCACAGGGGCTTTATGGCTACACCTTC. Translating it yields CASSFWFTGTAQGLYGYTF.

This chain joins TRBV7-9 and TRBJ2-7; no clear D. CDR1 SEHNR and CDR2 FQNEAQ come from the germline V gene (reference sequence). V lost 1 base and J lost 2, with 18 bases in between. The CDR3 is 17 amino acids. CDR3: CASSLDFTAGFTYEQYF. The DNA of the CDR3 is TGTGCCAGCAGCTTAGATTTTACGGCAGGCTTTACCTACGAGCAGTACTTC. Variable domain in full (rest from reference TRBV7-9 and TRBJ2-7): DTGVSQNPRHKITKRGQNVTFRCDPISEHNRLYWYRQTLGQGPEFLTYFQNEAQLEKSRLLSDRFSAERPKGSFSTLEIQRTEQGDSAMYLCASSLDFTAGFTYEQYFGPGTRLTVT.

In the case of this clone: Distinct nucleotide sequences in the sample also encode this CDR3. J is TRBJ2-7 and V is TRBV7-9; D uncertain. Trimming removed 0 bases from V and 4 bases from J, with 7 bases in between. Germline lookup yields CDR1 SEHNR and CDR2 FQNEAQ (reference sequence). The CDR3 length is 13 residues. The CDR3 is CASSLAQGYEQYF. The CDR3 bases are TGTGCCAGCAGCTTAGCCCAAGGGTACGAGCAGTACTTC.

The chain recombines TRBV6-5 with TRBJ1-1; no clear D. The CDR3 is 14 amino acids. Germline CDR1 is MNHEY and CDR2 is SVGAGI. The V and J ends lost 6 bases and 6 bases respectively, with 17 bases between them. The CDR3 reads CASRTPEGLAEAFF. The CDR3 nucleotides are TGTGCCAGCAGAACCCCGGAGGGTTTGGCTGAAGCTTTCTTT.

CDR3 residues: CASSWRGPPVEQYF. In nucleotides, the CDR3 is TGTGCCAGCAGTTGGAGGGGGCCCCCTGTGGAGCAGTACTTC. The chain combines TRBV28 with TRBJ2-7, with D perhaps matching TRBD1 (7 bases). Trimming removed 4 bases from V and 7 bases from J, with 17 bases in between. This CDR3 has 14 amino acids. Germline CDR1 reads MDHEN; CDR2 reads SYDVKM. Using reference TRBV28 and TRBJ2-7 for the parts outside the CDR3, the full variable domain is DVKVTQSSRYLVKRTGEKVFLECVQDMDHENMFWYRQDPGLGLRLIYFSYDVKMKEKGDIPEGYSVSREKKERFSLILESASTNQTSMYLCASSWRGPPVEQYFGPGTRLTVT.

In DNA form, the CDR3 reads TGTGCCAGCAGCTTAGTTGGGGGGCCCAACGAGCAGTACTTC. Encoded protein: CASSLVGGPNEQYF. The chain is built from TRBV7-9 and TRBJ2-7; D could derive from TRBD1 or TRBD2 (6 bases each). V was shortened by 1 base and J by 5 bases, with 12 bases between the two germline ends. This CDR3 region has 14 residues. Germline V gene sequence: CDR1 SEHNR, CDR2 FQNEAQ (reference sequence).

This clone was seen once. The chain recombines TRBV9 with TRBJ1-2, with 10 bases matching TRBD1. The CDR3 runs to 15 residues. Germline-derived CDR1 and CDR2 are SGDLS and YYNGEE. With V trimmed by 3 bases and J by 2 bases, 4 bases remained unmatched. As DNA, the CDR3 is TGTGCCAGCAGCGCCGTGACAGGGGGCAACTATGGCTACACCTTC. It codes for CASSAVTGGNYGYTF.

CDR3 nucleotide sequence: TGCGCCAGCAGAAAGGGGCACGACCGCAATGAGCAGTTCTTC. Its protein product is CASRKGHDRNEQFF. V usage is TRBV10-2 and J usage is TRBJ2-1, with D possibly matching TRBD1 (5 bases). The CDR3 has 14 residues. V shed 6 bases and J shed 6 bases, with 15 bases lying between them. Germline CDR1 reads WSHSY; CDR2 reads SAAADI.

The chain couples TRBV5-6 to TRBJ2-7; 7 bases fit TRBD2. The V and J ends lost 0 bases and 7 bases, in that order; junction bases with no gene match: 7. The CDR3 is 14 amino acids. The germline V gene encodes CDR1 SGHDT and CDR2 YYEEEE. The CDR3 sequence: CASSLASGAWEQYF. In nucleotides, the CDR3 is TGTGCCAGCAGCTTGGCCAGCGGGGCCTGGGAGCAGTACTTC.

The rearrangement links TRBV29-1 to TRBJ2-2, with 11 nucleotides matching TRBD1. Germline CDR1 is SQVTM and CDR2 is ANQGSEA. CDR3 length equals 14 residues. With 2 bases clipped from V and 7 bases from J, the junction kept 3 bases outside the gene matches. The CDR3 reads CSVETGTGGGELFF. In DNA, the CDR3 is TGCAGCGTTGAAACCGGGACAGGGGGCGGGGAGCTGTTTTTT.

This CDR3 is CASSYQESNEQFF. The CDR3 bases are TGTGCCAGCAGTTACCAGGAGTCCAATGAGCAGTTCTTC. The chain links TRBV6-5 to TRBJ2-1; D is unclear. CDR3 length: 13 amino acids. Trimming pared 2 bases from V and 6 bases from J, leaving 8 bases between. CDR1 MNHEY and CDR2 SVGAGI come from the germline V gene.

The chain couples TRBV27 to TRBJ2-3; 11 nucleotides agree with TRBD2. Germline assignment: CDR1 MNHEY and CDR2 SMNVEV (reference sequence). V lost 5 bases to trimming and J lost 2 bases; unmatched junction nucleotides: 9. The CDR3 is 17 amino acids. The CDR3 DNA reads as TGTGCCAGCAGTCCTACGGGACTAGCGGAATTCACAGATACGCAGTATTTT. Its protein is CASSPTGLAEFTDTQYF.

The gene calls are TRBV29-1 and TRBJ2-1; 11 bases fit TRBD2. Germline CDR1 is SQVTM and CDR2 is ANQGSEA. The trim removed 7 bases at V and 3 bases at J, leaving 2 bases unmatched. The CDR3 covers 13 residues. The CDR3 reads CSATSGGYNEQFF. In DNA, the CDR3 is TGCAGCGCAACTAGCGGGGGCTACAATGAGCAGTTCTTC.

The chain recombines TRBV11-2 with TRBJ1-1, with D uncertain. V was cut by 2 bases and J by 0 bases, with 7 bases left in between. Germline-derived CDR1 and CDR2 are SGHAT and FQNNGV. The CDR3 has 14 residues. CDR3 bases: TGTGCCAGCAGCTTATTTCAGGTGAACACTGAAGCTTTCTTT. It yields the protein CASSLFQVNTEAFF.

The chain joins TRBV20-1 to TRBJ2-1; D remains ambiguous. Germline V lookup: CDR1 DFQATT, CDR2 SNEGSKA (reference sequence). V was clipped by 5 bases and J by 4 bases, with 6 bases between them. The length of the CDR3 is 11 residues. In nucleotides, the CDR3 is TGCAGTGCTTTCGGATACAATGAGCAGTTCTTC. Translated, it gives CSAFGYNEQFF.